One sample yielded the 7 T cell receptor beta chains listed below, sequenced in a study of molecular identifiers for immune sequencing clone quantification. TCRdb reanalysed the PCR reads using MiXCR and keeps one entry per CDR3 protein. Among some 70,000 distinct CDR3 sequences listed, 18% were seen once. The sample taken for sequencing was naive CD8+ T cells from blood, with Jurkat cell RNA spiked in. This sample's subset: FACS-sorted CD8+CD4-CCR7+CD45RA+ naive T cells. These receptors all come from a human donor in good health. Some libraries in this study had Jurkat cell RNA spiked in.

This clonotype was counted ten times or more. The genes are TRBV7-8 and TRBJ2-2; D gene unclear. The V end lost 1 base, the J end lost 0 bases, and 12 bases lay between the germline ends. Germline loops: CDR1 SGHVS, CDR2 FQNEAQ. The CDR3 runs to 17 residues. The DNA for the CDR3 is TGTGCCAGCAGCTTAGGGCCGACCGACCCGAACACCGGGGAGCTGTTTTTT. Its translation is CASSLGPTDPNTGELFF.

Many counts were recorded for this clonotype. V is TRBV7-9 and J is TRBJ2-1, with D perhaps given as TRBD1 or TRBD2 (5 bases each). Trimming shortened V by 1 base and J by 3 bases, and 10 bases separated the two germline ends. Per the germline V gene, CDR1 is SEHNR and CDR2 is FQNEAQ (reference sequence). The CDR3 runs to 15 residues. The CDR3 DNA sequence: TGTGCCAGCAGCTTAGGAGGGACCGGCTACAATGAGCAGTTCTTC. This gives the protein CASSLGGTGYNEQFF. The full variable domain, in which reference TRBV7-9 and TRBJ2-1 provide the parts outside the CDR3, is DTGVSQNPRHKITKRGQNVTFRCDPISEHNRLYWYRQTLGQGPEFLTYFQNEAQLEKSRLLSDRFSAERPKGSFSTLEIQRTEQGDSAMYLCASSLGGTGYNEQFFGPGTRLTVL.

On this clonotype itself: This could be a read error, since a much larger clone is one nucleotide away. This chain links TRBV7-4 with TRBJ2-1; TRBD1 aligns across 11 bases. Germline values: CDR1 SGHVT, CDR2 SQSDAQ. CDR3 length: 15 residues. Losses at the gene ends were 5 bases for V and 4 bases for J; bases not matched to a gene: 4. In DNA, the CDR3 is TGTGCCAGCAGCATGGGACAGGGGGAGTACAATGAGCAGTTCTTC. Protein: CASSMGQGEYNEQFF.

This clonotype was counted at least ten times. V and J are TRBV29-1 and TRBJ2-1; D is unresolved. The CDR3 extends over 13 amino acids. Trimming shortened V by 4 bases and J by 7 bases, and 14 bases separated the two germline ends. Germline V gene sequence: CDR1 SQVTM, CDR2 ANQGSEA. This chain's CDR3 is CSVGAGMGNEQFF. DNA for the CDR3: TGCAGCGTTGGGGCAGGCATGGGGAATGAGCAGTTCTTC.

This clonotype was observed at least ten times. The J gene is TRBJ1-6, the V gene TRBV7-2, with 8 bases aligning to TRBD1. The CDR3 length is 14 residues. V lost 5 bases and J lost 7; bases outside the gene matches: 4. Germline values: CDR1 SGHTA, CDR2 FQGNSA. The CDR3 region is CASSSGTGNSPLHF. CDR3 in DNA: TGTGCCAGCAGCAGTGGGACAGGCAATTCACCCCTCCACTTT.

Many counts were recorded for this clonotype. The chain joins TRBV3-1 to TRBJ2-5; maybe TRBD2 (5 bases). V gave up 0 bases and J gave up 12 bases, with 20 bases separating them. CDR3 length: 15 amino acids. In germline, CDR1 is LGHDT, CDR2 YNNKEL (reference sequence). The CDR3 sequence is CASSQDGGVAGRKYF. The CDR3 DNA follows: TGTGCCAGCAGCCAAGACGGAGGAGTAGCAGGACGGAAGTACTTC.

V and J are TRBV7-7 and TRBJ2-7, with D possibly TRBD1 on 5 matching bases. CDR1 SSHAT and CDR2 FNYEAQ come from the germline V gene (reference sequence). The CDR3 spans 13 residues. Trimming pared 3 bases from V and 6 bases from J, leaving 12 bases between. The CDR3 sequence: CASSLHQGSEQYF. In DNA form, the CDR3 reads TGTGCCAGCAGCTTGCACCAGGGTTCCGAGCAGTACTTC.